The 32 T cell receptor beta chains presented below share a single source sample, sequenced in a study of OX40 agonist ivuxolimab in advanced cancers. TCRdb's table, derived via immunoSEQ multiplex PCR, lists solely in-frame clones and lacks some. The sample shows about 19,000 clones, 68% of them seen only once. The specimen was CD4+ or CD8+ T cells sorted from blood, collected in a trial of the OX40 agonist ivuxolimab. Receptor source: an adult with an advanced solid tumor such as melanoma, head and neck, liver or kidney cancer.

The chain is built from TRBV5-1 and TRBJ2-7, with D perhaps assigned TRBD1 or TRBD2 (5 bases each). Germline assignment: CDR1 SGHRS and CDR2 YFSETQ. Trimming cost V 0 bases and J 4 bases, with 11 bases left between them. The CDR3 runs 14 residues. DNA of the CDR3: TGCGCCAGCAGCTTGGAAGAGGGGCATTACGAGCAGTACTTC. This gives the protein CASSLEEGHYEQYF. Based on the CDR3 plus reference TRBV5-1 and TRBJ2-7, the full variable domain is KAGVTQTPRYLIKTRGQQVTLSCSPISGHRSVSWYQQTPGQGLQFLFEYFSETQRNKGNFPGRFSGRQFSNSRSEMNVSTLELGDSALYLCASSLEEGHYEQYFGPGTRLTVT.

The table lists this clone with a few counts. The rearrangement uses TRBV7-2 and TRBJ1-5; no clear D gene. Trimming removed 4 bases from V and 11 bases from J, with 12 bases in between. CDR1 SGHTA and CDR2 FQGNSA come from the germline V gene. The CDR3 has 12 amino acids. The CDR3 here is CASSSLPGSQHF. Written as DNA, the CDR3 is TGTGCCAGCAGCTCACTCCCTGGTTCCCAGCATTTT.

The rearrangement links TRBV11-2 to TRBJ1-6; a weak D match, TRBD1 (5 bases). The germline CDR1 and CDR2 sequences are SGHAT and FQNNGV. CDR3 length equals 16 residues. V lost 5 bases and J lost 6, with 17 bases in between. The CDR3 sequence is CASSPVGARPNSPLHF. The CDR3 DNA reads TGTGCCAGCAGCCCTGTTGGGGCAAGACCTAATTCACCCCTCCACTTT.

This clone qualifies as medium-sized. The DNA of the CDR3 is TGTGCCAGTAGTATTGGGCAAAGCTCCTACAATGAGCAGTTCTTC. Translation gives CASSIGQSSYNEQFF. V usage is TRBV19 and J usage is TRBJ2-1; D not certain. Trimming took off 3 bases at V and 0 bases at J, with 9 bases between the two ends. The CDR3 extends over 15 amino acids. Germline CDR1 LNHDA, CDR2 SQIVND (reference sequence). Combining the CDR3 with reference TRBV19 and TRBJ2-1 gives the whole variable domain DGGITQSPKYLFRKEGQNVTLSCEQNLNHDAMYWYRQDPGQGLRLIYYSQIVNDFQKGDIAEGYSVSREKKESFPLTVTSAQKNPTAFYLCASSIGQSSYNEQFFGPGTRLTVL.

V gene TRBV4-1 combines with J gene TRBJ2-3; D gene unclear. The CDR3 length is 14 residues. The germline CDR1 and CDR2 sequences are MGHRA and YSYEKL. V was pared by 4 bases and J by 4 bases, with 12 bases between. Written as DNA, the CDR3 is TGCGCCAGCAGCCTAATACAACGGGCAGATACGCAGTATTTT. It encodes CASSLIQRADTQYF.

The rearrangement joins TRBV7-9 to TRBJ2-7; TRBD2 aligns across 11 bases. V shed 5 bases, J shed 3 bases, and the junction held 6 bases outside the gene matches. CDR1 SEHNR and CDR2 FQNEAQ come from the germline V gene (reference sequence). The CDR3 contains 15 residues. DNA for the CDR3: TGTGCCAGCAGCCACTCGACTAGCGGGGACTACGAGCAGTACTTC. Translating it yields CASSHSTSGDYEQYF.

The rearrangement joins TRBV4-1 to TRBJ1-4; no definite D call. The CDR3 covers 15 residues. Trimming took 5 bases from V and 0 from J, leaving 10 bases between them. CDR1 is MGHRA and CDR2 is YSYEKL in the germline V gene. The CDR3 sequence: CASSGREATNEKLFF. The DNA of the CDR3 is TGCGCCAGCAGCGGCCGGGAGGCAACTAATGAAAAACTGTTTTTT.

The chain employs TRBV6-5 and TRBJ2-7, with 8 bases matching TRBD2. The V segment lost 0 bases and the J segment 4 bases; nucleotides outside the gene matches: 8. CDR1 is MNHEY and CDR2 is SVGAGI in the germline V gene. The CDR3 totals 16 residues. CDR3 DNA: TGTGCCAGCAGTTACTCGAAGCGGGGGAATAAATACGAGCAGTACTTC. Translated, it gives CASSYSKRGNKYEQYF.

This clone appeared a few times. The V gene is TRBV2, the J gene TRBJ2-1; TRBD2 matches at 14 bases. The CDR3 is 18 amino acids. V trimming: 6 bases; J trimming: 2 bases; junction bases outside the gene matches: 9. CDR1 and CDR2 (germline): SNHLY, FYNNEI. CDR3 DNA sequence: TGTGCCAGCAGCCTGACTAGCGGGGGGGCCCGTACCTACAATGAGCAGTTCTTC. Encoded protein: CASSLTSGGARTYNEQFF. The full variable domain, its missing parts supplied by reference TRBV2 and TRBJ2-1, is EPEVTQTPSHQVTQMGQEVILRCVPISNHLYFYWYRQILGQKVEFLVSFYNNEISEKSEIFDDQFSVERPDGSNFTLKIRSTKLEDSAMYFCASSLTSGGARTYNEQFFGPGTRLTVL.

This clone has a handful of counts. The rearrangement links TRBV7-6 to TRBJ2-5; no clear D. Per germline, CDR1 SGHVS and CDR2 FNYEAQ. Trimming took off 5 bases at V and 4 bases at J, with 17 bases between the two ends. There are 15 residues in the CDR3. In DNA, the CDR3 is TGTGCCAGCAGCCTAATTGAGGAAACGCGAGAGACCCAGTACTTC. Translated, it gives CASSLIEETRETQYF.

This clone was detected only a few times. V gene TRBV13 combines with J gene TRBJ2-2, with D unresolved. The germline CDR1 and CDR2 sequences are PRHDT and FYEKMQ (reference sequence). Trimming shortened V by 4 bases and J by 1 base, and 13 bases separated the two germline ends. The CDR3 spans 16 residues. DNA of the CDR3: TGTGCCAGCAGCTCCCCCATGACCTTGAACACCGGGGAGCTGTTTTTT. This codes for CASSSPMTLNTGELFF.

In its sample, this clone was seen once. The chain has TRBV27 and TRBJ1-1; no reliable D call. Trimming left V 5 bases short and J 1 base short, with 5 bases between. The length of the CDR3 is 12 residues. CDR1 and CDR2 from the germline V gene are MNHEY and SMNVEV (reference sequence). The CDR3 DNA follows: TGTGCCAGCAGTACGGGGAACACTGAAGCTTTCTTT. Its protein is CASSTGNTEAFF.

Only a few counts were recorded for this clone. The CDR3 DNA reads as TGTGCCAGCAGCAAAGTTGACGGGAGGGCCAAAGATACGCAGTATTTT. It specifies CASSKVDGRAKDTQYF. V gene TRBV21-1 combines with J gene TRBJ2-3; the table calls TRBD2, which could not be checked here. TRBV21-1 represents a pseudogene. The CDR3 consists of 16 residues.

V and J are TRBV19 and TRBJ1-1; possible D gene TRBD1, 5 bases. V gave up 4 bases and J gave up 6 bases, with 15 bases separating them. The V gene's germline CDR1 is LNHDA and CDR2 SQIVND (reference sequence). There are 14 residues in the CDR3. CDR3 bases: TGTGCCAGTAGTAGACCCGGGACCTTCGCTGAAGCTTTCTTT. This encodes CASSRPGTFAEAFF.

The V gene is TRBV9, the J gene TRBJ2-7; 9 bases match TRBD2. The ends lost 0 bases at V and 3 bases at J; junction bases unmatched: 7. The CDR3 covers 16 residues. CDR1 and CDR2 (germline): SGDLS, YYNGEE. CDR3 in amino acids: CASSVGSGGTYYEQYF. As DNA, the CDR3 is TGTGCCAGCAGCGTAGGGAGCGGGGGGACCTACTACGAGCAGTACTTC.

The chain links TRBV4-1 to TRBJ1-1, with TRBD1 identical over 7 bases. The J segment lost 5 bases and the V segment lost 4 bases, leaving 7 bases of the junction unmatched. There are 14 residues in the CDR3. Germline CDR1 reads MGHRA; CDR2 reads YSYEKL. The CDR3 here is CASSRSTGDTEAFF. The CDR3 DNA reads as TGCGCCAGCAGCCGCTCAACAGGGGATACTGAAGCTTTCTTT.

There are a few counts of this clone. This chain joins TRBV5-6 and TRBJ2-1, with a possible D match to TRBD1 (5 bases). V lost 1 base and J lost 7, with 9 bases in between. This CDR3 is built from 13 residues. Germline V gives CDR1 SGHDT, CDR2 YYEEEE. DNA for the CDR3: TGTGCCAGCAGCTTGCAGGGCCAGAATGAGCAGTTCTTC. Its protein product is CASSLQGQNEQFF. Using reference TRBV5-6 and TRBJ2-1 for the parts outside the CDR3, the full variable domain is DAGVTQSPTHLIKTRGQQVTLRCSPKSGHDTVSWYQQALGQGPQFIFQYYEEEERQRGNFPDRFSGHQFPNYSSELNVNALLLGDSALYLCASSLQGQNEQFFGPGTRLTVL.

This clone was recorded a few times. The gene calls are TRBV7-9 and TRBJ2-7, with D maybe TRBD1 (5 bases). Trimming left V 6 bases short and J 9 bases short, with 18 bases between. The germline gives CDR1 SEHNR, CDR2 FQNEAQ (reference sequence). The CDR3 is made up of 13 amino acids. CDR3: CASRPLEATGQYF. Here the CDR3 DNA reads TGTGCCAGCAGACCCCTAGAAGCCACAGGGCAGTACTTC.

The chain employs TRBV15 and TRBJ1-5; D ambiguous. The CDR3 covers 14 residues. V was clipped by 0 bases and J by 1 base, with 4 bases between them. The V gene's germline CDR1 is LNHNV and CDR2 YYDKDF (reference sequence). The CDR3 nucleotides are TGTGCCACCAGCAGAGATTTGAGCAATCAGCCCCAGCATTTT. Its translation is CATSRDLSNQPQHF.

The V and J genes are TRBV7-9 and TRBJ2-2; D perhaps matches TRBD2 (6 bases). The CDR3 extends over 13 amino acids. Germline V gene data show CDR1 as SEHNR and CDR2 as FQNEAQ (reference sequence). Trimming cost V 10 bases and J 1 base, with 10 bases left between them. CDR3 protein: CAIGEVNTGELFF. DNA for the CDR3: TGTGCCATCGGGGAGGTGAACACCGGGGAGCTGTTTTTT.

A single count supports this clone. The junction differs from germline at one of its ends, possibly a read error. The chain is built from TRBV4-2 and TRBJ2-5, with 7 bases aligning to TRBD1. The CDR3 covers 15 residues. Germline V CDR1 and CDR2: LGHNA, YNFKEQ. CDR3 nucleotides: TGTGCCAGCAGCGAAGACGACAGGGAACAAGAGACCCAGTACTTC. This gives the protein CASSEDDREQETQYF.

This chain links TRBV2 with TRBJ2-7; weak D call: TRBD2 (7 bases). The CDR3 sequence is 17 residues long. CDR1 and CDR2 (germline): SNHLY, FYNNEI. Trimming left V 8 bases short and J 0 bases short, with 23 bases between. CDR3 sequence: CASGGSLAGLSSYEQYF. The CDR3 coding sequence is TGTGCCAGCGGGGGCTCCTTAGCGGGCCTGAGCTCCTACGAGCAGTACTTC. The full variable domain, in which reference TRBV2 and TRBJ2-7 provide the parts outside the CDR3, is EPEVTQTPSHQVTQMGQEVILRCVPISNHLYFYWYRQILGQKVEFLVSFYNNEISEKSEIFDDQFSVERPDGSNFTLKIRSTKLEDSAMYFCASGGSLAGLSSYEQYFGPGTRLTVT.

This clone was picked up a small number of times. The chain is built from TRBV27 and TRBJ2-7; 7 nucleotides align to TRBD1. Germline loops: CDR1 MNHEY, CDR2 SMNVEV (reference sequence). J was trimmed by 3 bases and V by 2 bases; bases with no gene match: 4. The CDR3 has 14 residues. The CDR3 is CASSLTGEIYEQYF. CDR3 in DNA: TGTGCCAGCAGTTTAACAGGGGAAATCTACGAGCAGTACTTC.

This clone was recorded at least ten times. The chain employs TRBV10-3 and TRBJ1-6; TRBD1 agrees at 8 bases. Losses at the gene ends were 0 bases for V and 9 bases for J; bases not matched to a gene: 4. This CDR3 is built from 15 residues. From germline, CDR1 is ENHRY and CDR2 SYGVKD. Here the CDR3 reads CAISESGTGSSPLHF. The CDR3 nucleotides read TGTGCCATCAGTGAGTCGGGGACAGGTAGTTCACCCCTCCACTTT.

This rearrangement joins TRBV13 to TRBJ1-1, with D uncertain. Trimming pared 0 bases from V and 10 bases from J, leaving 15 bases between. Germline V gene lookup returns CDR1 PRHDT and CDR2 FYEKMQ (reference sequence). This CDR3 is 14 amino acids long. DNA of the CDR3: TGTGCCAGCAGCTTAGGAGGGTCGTTTAACGTAGCTTTCTTT. It specifies CASSLGGSFNVAFF.

This clone has only a few counts. CDR3 nucleotides: TGTGCCAGCAGCTTCACGATGGGGGCCCTCCCGTCTGGAAACACCATATATTTT. Its translation: CASSFTMGALPSGNTIYF. The chain joins TRBV7-3 to TRBJ1-3, with a weak D call TRBD1 (6 bases). V lost 3 bases, J lost 1 base, and 19 bases lay in between. Germline CDR1 and CDR2: SGHTA and FQGTGA. The CDR3 runs 18 residues.

V gene TRBV27 combines with J gene TRBJ2-7; TRBD2 is a possible D gene (5 bases). V was pared by 0 bases and J by 4 bases, with 10 bases between. This CDR3 contains 14 residues. Germline-derived CDR1 and CDR2 are MNHEY and SMNVEV (reference sequence). CDR3 protein: CASSLSTGKYEQYF. The CDR3, as DNA: TGTGCCAGCAGTTTATCCACGGGGAAGTACGAGCAGTACTTC.

The rearrangement uses TRBV6-5 and TRBJ1-1, with unresolved D. V lost 4 bases, J lost 2 bases, and 14 bases lay in between. The CDR3 spans 15 residues. Germline V gives CDR1 MNHEY, CDR2 SVGAGI. This CDR3 reads CASSSQTHVNTEAFF. The CDR3 DNA reads TGTGCCAGCAGTTCCCAGACCCACGTAAACACTGAAGCTTTCTTT.

This rearrangement joins TRBV6-5 to TRBJ1-4, with 7 bases fitting TRBD1. V lost 6 bases, J lost 5 bases, and 6 bases stayed unmatched. The CDR3 extends over 14 amino acids. Germline V gives CDR1 MNHEY, CDR2 SVGAGI. Here the CDR3 reads CASRPGTENEKLFF. In nucleotides, the CDR3 is TGTGCCAGCAGGCCCGGGACAGAGAATGAAAAACTGTTTTTT.

The chain uses TRBV15 and TRBJ2-1; D possibly corresponds to TRBD2 (6 bases). V shed 3 bases and J shed 6 bases, with 12 bases lying between them. The CDR3 extends over 14 amino acids. Germline-derived CDR1 and CDR2 are LNHNV and YYDKDF (reference sequence). Here the CDR3 reads CATSSSRETNEQFF. The CDR3 DNA is TGTGCCACCAGCAGTTCACGGGAGACCAATGAGCAGTTCTTC.

The chain uses TRBV25-1 and TRBJ2-2, with a possible D match to TRBD1 (6 bases). The germline V and J ends were trimmed by 10 bases and 0 bases, with 9 bases remaining between them. Germline CDR1 reads MGHDK; CDR2 reads SYGVNS. This CDR3 is built from 13 residues. The CDR3 region is CATQGTNTGELFF. The CDR3 DNA is TGTGCCACACAGGGTACGAACACCGGGGAGCTGTTTTTT.

This clone has just a few counts. The rearrangement uses TRBV19 and TRBJ2-7; D may correspond to TRBD1 or TRBD2 (6 bases each). CDR1 is LNHDA and CDR2 is SQIVND in the germline V gene (reference sequence). The CDR3 covers 13 residues. Between the trimmed V and J ends, which lost 3 bases and 4 bases, there was a span of 10 bases. The CDR3 loop reads CASSMGGWYEQYF. The CDR3 DNA reads TGTGCCAGTAGTATGGGGGGCTGGTACGAGCAGTACTTC. The whole variable domain, filled in from reference TRBV19 and TRBJ2-7, reads DGGITQSPKYLFRKEGQNVTLSCEQNLNHDAMYWYRQDPGQGLRLIYYSQIVNDFQKGDIAEGYSVSREKKESFPLTVTSAQKNPTAFYLCASSMGGWYEQYFGPGTRLTVT.